The sequence of this T cell receptor (beta chain) was determined in a study of blood T cell repertoires in COVID-19. Study information: The origin of the acute and convalescent COVID-19 samples was the United States, Italy and Spain. The analysed material was cDNA or gDNA that came from T cells, B-cell-depleted T cells, or PBMCs.

How the authors handled the data: For nucleated cells, counts were estimated from reference gene primer amplification. Some clones are missing from TCRdb's copy, which holds only in-frame ones; the method was immunoSEQ multiplex PCR. V, J and clone size are those of that table, while D and trimming were read from the DNA. In the table there are 390,000 or so clones, about 86% of which are singletons. Trimming removed 0 bases at V and 4 bases at J, with 7 bases between. The CDR3 consists of 13 residues. Germline V lookup: CDR1 SGHKS, CDR2 YYEKEE (reference sequence). What the recovered Cohort 3 donors had was two negative PCRs, clearance, or symptom resolution.

Input material: PBMCs or T cells enriched from blood (not recorded which). J is TRBJ1-2 and V is TRBV5-5; D gene ambiguous. This receptor was identified in a woman aged 50 to 60 who had recovered from COVID-19. CDR3: CASSLAGFYGYTF. The CDR3 DNA sequence: TGTGCCAGCAGCTTGGCCGGGTTCTATGGCTACACCTTC. Variable domain in full (rest from reference TRBV5-5 and TRBJ1-2): DAGVTQSPTHLIKTRGQQVTLRCSPISGHKSVSWYQQVLGQGPQFIFQYYEKEERGRGNFPDRFSARQFPNYSSELNVNALLLGDSALYLCASSLAGFYGYTFGSGTRLTVV.